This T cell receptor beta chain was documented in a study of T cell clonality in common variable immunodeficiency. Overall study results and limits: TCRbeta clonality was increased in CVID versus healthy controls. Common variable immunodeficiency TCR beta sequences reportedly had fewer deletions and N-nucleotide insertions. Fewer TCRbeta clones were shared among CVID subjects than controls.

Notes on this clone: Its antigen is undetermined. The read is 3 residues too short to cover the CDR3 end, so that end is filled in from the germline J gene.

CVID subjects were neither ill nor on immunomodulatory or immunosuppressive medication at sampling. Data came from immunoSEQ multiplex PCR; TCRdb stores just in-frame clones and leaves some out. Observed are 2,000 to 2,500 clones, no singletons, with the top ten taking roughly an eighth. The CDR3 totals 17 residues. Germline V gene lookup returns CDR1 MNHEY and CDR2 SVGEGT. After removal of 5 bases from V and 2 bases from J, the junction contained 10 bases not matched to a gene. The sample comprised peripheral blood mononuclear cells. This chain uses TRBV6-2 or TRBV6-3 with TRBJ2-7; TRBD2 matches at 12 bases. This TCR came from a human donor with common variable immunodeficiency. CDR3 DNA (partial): TGTGCCAGCAGTCCGACTAGCGGGAGTGTGATCCCCTACGAG. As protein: CASSPTSGSVIPYE. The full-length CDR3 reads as CASSPTSGSVIPYEQYF.